A selection of T cell receptor beta chains follows, all from one sample in a study of cytomegalovirus exposure and HLA in healthy donors. The protocol was immunoSEQ multiplex PCR, while the TCRdb copy is restricted to in-frame clones and leaves out a portion. The sample is made up of around 210,000 clones, and the top ten hold roughly 0.98% of it. Sample: PBMCs. The receptors were gathered from a woman between 25 and 40 years old in good health and CMV-seropositive. CDR3s include the opening cysteine and the closing phenylalanine or tryptophan. The D gene is left open where the match is weak.

J: TRBJ1-5; V: TRBV10-3; D: TRBD1; DNA: TGTGCCATCAGGGGGACAGCAGATAATCAGCCCCAGCATTTT; CDR3: CAIRGTADNQPQHF
J: TRBJ1-2; V: TRBV27; D: -; DNA: TGTGCCAGCAGTCCCCAGGGTTCGAGAGGCTACACCTTC; CDR3: CASSPQGSRGYTF
J: TRBJ1-5; V: TRBV18; D: -; DNA: TGTGCCAGCTCGGACAGTTATAGCAATCAGCCCCAGCATTTT; CDR3: CASSDSYSNQPQHF
J: TRBJ1-4; V: TRBV14; D: TRBD1; DNA: TGTGCCAGCAGCCGCCGTTTGGACAGGGGTAGTGAAAAACTGTTTTTT; CDR3: CASSRRLDRGSEKLFF
J: TRBJ2-1; V: TRBV5-1; D: -; DNA: TGCGCCAGCAGCTTGGCAGTACGCAATGAGCAGTTCTTC; CDR3: CASSLAVRNEQFF
J: TRBJ2-7; V: TRBV6-5; D: -; DNA: TGCGCCAGCAGTCGAGAGTACGAGCAGTACTTC; CDR3: CASSREYEQYF
J: TRBJ2-3; V: TRBV7-2; D: TRBD2; DNA: TGTGCCAGCAGCTTACTAAGGACTAGCGGGCTAGATACGCAGTATTTT; CDR3: CASSLLRTSGLDTQYF
J: TRBJ2-3; V: TRBV7-2; D: -; DNA: TGTGCCAGCAGCAATCTAGCGAGCACAGATACGCAGTATTTT; CDR3: CASSNLASTDTQYF
J: TRBJ1-1; V: TRBV5-1; D: -; DNA: TGCGCCAGCAGCTCCAGGGAAACTGAAGCTTTCTTT; CDR3: CASSSRETEAFF
J: TRBJ1-1; V: TRBV12-5; D: -; DNA: TGTGCTAGTGCATTCGAAGGCGCGGGGAAATACAACACTGAAGCTTTCTTT; CDR3: CASAFEGAGKYNTEAFF
J: TRBJ2-7; V: TRBV18; D: TRBD1; DNA: TGTGCCAGCTCACGTAACCCAGGGGGCGGCGGCTACGAGCAGTACTTC; CDR3: CASSRNPGGGGYEQYF